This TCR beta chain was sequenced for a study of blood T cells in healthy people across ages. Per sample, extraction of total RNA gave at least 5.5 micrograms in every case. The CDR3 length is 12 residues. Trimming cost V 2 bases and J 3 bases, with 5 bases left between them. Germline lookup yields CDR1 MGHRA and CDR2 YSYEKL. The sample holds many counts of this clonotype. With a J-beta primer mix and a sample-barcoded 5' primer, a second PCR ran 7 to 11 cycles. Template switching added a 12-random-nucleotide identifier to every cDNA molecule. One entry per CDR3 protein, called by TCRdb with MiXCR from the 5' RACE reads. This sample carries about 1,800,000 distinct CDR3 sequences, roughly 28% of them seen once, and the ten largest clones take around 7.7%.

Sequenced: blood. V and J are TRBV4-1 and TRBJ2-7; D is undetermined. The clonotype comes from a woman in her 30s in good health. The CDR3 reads CASSQPGYEQYF. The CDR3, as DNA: TGCGCCAGCAGCCAACCAGGCTACGAGCAGTACTTC.